These T cell receptor beta chains were read from a single sample in a study of siplizumab effects on memory and regulatory T cells. The assay was immunoSEQ multiplex PCR, and TCRdb's table has in-frame clones only and misses some. In the table there are approximately 98,000 clones, just under 95% of which are singletons. The sequencing input was non-Treg CD4+ T cells sorted from blood. All receptors derive from a human donor in good health. Both conserved end residues are part of each CDR3. Fields, in order: CDR3 length, D gene, J gene, clone size, V gene, CDR3 protein, CDR3 DNA. A D gene is named only where the DNA matches it firmly. Some rows mark clone size as missing; the rest say once, few, many or name a class of expanded clone.

len: 16; d_gene: NA; j_gene: TRBJ2-2; abundance: NA; v_gene: TRBV7-3; CDR3aa: CASSSKTGVDTGELFF; CDR3nt: TGTGCCAGCAGCTCTAAAACGGGAGTGGACACCGGGGAGCTGTTTTTT
len: 12; d_gene: NA; j_gene: TRBJ2-3; abundance: NA; v_gene: TRBV30; CDR3aa: CAWSDLSDTQYF; CDR3nt: TGTGCCTGGAGTGACCTCTCAGATACGCAGTATTTT
len: 16; d_gene: TRBD2; j_gene: TRBJ2-1; abundance: NA; v_gene: TRBV19; CDR3aa: CASSIDGGRSYNEQFF; CDR3nt: TGTGCCAGTAGTATAGATGGCGGGAGAAGTTATAATGAGCAGTTCTTC
len: 12; d_gene: TRBD1; j_gene: TRBJ2-5; abundance: NA; v_gene: TRBV29-1; CDR3aa: CSAGTGQETQYF; CDR3nt: TGCAGCGCCGGGACAGGTCAAGAGACCCAGTACTTC
len: 16; d_gene: NA; j_gene: TRBJ2-7; abundance: NA; v_gene: TRBV21-1; CDR3aa: CASSTRRQGLTYEQYF; CDR3nt: TGTGCCAGCAGCACTAGAAGACAGGGGCTGACCTACGAGCAGTACTTC
len: 15; d_gene: TRBD2; j_gene: TRBJ2-1; abundance: NA; v_gene: TRBV30; CDR3aa: CAWSVPSGRVPEQFF; CDR3nt: TGTGCCTGGAGTGTACCTAGCGGGAGAGTCCCTGAGCAGTTCTTC
len: 19; d_gene: NA; j_gene: TRBJ2-4; abundance: NA; v_gene: TRBV7-9; CDR3aa: CASSLVGGSGSLAKNIQYF; CDR3nt: TGTGCCAGCAGCTTAGTAGGGGGGAGCGGATCACTAGCCAAAAACATTCAGTACTTC
len: 13; d_gene: TRBD1; j_gene: TRBJ2-7; abundance: NA; v_gene: TRBV18; CDR3aa: CASSPGQVHEQYF; CDR3nt: TGTGCCAGCTCACCGGGACAGGTCCACGAGCAGTACTTC
len: 14; d_gene: NA; j_gene: TRBJ1-4; abundance: once; v_gene: TRBV28; CDR3aa: CASRNDRPNEKLFF; CDR3nt: TGTGCCAGCCGAAATGACAGGCCGAATGAAAAACTGTTTTTT
len: 16; d_gene: TRBD2; j_gene: TRBJ2-7; abundance: NA; v_gene: TRBV11-2; CDR3aa: CASSQPTSGRFHEQYF; CDR3nt: TGTGCCAGCAGCCAACCCACTAGCGGGAGGTTCCACGAGCAGTACTTC
len: 18; d_gene: TRBD2; j_gene: TRBJ2-1; abundance: NA; v_gene: TRBV5-4; CDR3aa: CASSSTLSSGRGYNEQFF; CDR3nt: TGTGCCAGCAGCTCGACTCTTAGTAGCGGGAGGGGATACAATGAGCAGTTCTTC
len: 13; d_gene: NA; j_gene: TRBJ2-7; abundance: NA; v_gene: TRBV30; CDR3aa: CAWGTRREYEQYF; CDR3nt: TGTGCCTGGGGAACTCGACGTGAGTACGAGCAGTACTTC
len: 14; d_gene: NA; j_gene: TRBJ2-3; abundance: NA; v_gene: TRBV9; CDR3aa: CASSEIISTDTQYF; CDR3nt: TGTGCCAGCAGCGAAATCATAAGCACAGATACGCAGTATTTT
len: 12; d_gene: NA; j_gene: TRBJ2-7; abundance: NA; v_gene: TRBV11-2; CDR3aa: CASSLISYEQYF; CDR3nt: TGTGCCAGCAGCTTAATCTCCTACGAGCAGTACTTC
len: 15; d_gene: TRBD1; j_gene: TRBJ1-5; abundance: NA; v_gene: TRBV5-1; CDR3aa: CASRAGGELNQPQHF; CDR3nt: TGCGCCAGCAGGGCAGGGGGCGAGTTGAATCAGCCCCAGCATTTT
len: 14; d_gene: NA; j_gene: TRBJ1-4; abundance: NA; v_gene: TRBV4-1; CDR3aa: CASRSGRVGEKLFF; CDR3nt: TGCGCCAGCAGATCGGGGCGGGTGGGTGAAAAACTGTTTTTT
len: 13; d_gene: NA; j_gene: TRBJ1-1; abundance: NA; v_gene: TRBV21-1; CDR3aa: CASSKTRNTEAFF; CDR3nt: TGTGCCAGCAGCAAAACAAGGAACACTGAAGCTTTCTTT
len: 14; d_gene: TRBD1; j_gene: TRBJ1-2; abundance: few; v_gene: TRBV5-6; CDR3aa: CASSSDRDLYGYTF; CDR3nt: TGTGCCAGCAGCTCCGACAGGGACCTCTATGGCTACACCTTC
len: 16; d_gene: TRBD1; j_gene: TRBJ1-4; abundance: NA; v_gene: TRBV5-4; CDR3aa: CASSSRGGGYNEKLFF; CDR3nt: TGTGCCAGCAGCTCGCGAGGGGGCGGTTATAATGAAAAACTGTTTTTT
len: 14; d_gene: TRBD2; j_gene: TRBJ2-1; abundance: NA; v_gene: TRBV30; CDR3aa: CAWGLAGLYNEQFF; CDR3nt: TGTGCCTGGGGACTAGCGGGGTTGTACAATGAGCAGTTCTTC
len: 18; d_gene: NA; j_gene: TRBJ2-2; abundance: NA; v_gene: TRBV27; CDR3aa: CASSKLILVDSGAGELFF; CDR3nt: TGTGCCAGCAGTAAGCTGATCCTGGTGGATTCAGGAGCCGGGGAGCTGTTTTTT
len: 14; d_gene: NA; j_gene: TRBJ2-3; abundance: NA; v_gene: TRBV7-3; CDR3aa: CASSLNWGSDTQYF; CDR3nt: TGTGCCAGCAGCTTAAATTGGGGGTCAGATACGCAGTATTTT
len: 16; d_gene: TRBD1; j_gene: TRBJ2-7; abundance: once; v_gene: TRBV11-1; CDR3aa: CASSLKSGTGSYEQYF; CDR3nt: TGTGCCAGCAGCCTGAAATCCGGGACAGGCTCCTACGAGCAGTACTTC
len: 14; d_gene: TRBD1; j_gene: TRBJ1-2; abundance: NA; v_gene: TRBV5-1; CDR3aa: CASSLEQGVGGYTF; CDR3nt: TGCGCCAGCAGCCTGGAACAGGGGGTAGGAGGCTACACCTTC
len: 15; d_gene: NA; j_gene: TRBJ1-5; abundance: NA; v_gene: TRBV5-1; CDR3aa: CASNTRWSSNQPQHF; CDR3nt: TGCGCCAGCAACACACGGTGGAGTAGTAATCAGCCCCAGCATTTT
len: 17; d_gene: NA; j_gene: TRBJ2-3; abundance: NA; v_gene: TRBV5-4; CDR3aa: CASSPPTRRTSTDTQYF; CDR3nt: TGTGCCAGCAGCCCCCCAACCCGAAGGACTAGCACAGATACGCAGTATTTT
len: 15; d_gene: NA; j_gene: TRBJ1-5; abundance: NA; v_gene: TRBV28; CDR3aa: CASSHSGTISLPQHF; CDR3nt: TGTGCCAGCAGTCACTCAGGAACAATATCATTACCCCAGCATTTT
len: 14; d_gene: NA; j_gene: TRBJ2-7; abundance: NA; v_gene: TRBV28; CDR3aa: CASSFSRVGREQYF; CDR3nt: TGTGCCAGCAGTTTTTCGCGGGTAGGTCGCGAGCAGTACTTC
len: 15; d_gene: TRBD1; j_gene: TRBJ2-5; abundance: NA; v_gene: TRBV11-2; CDR3aa: CASRIPPGQRGTQYF; CDR3nt: TGTGCCAGCAGAATACCCCCGGGACAGAGGGGGACCCAGTACTTC
len: 16; d_gene: NA; j_gene: TRBJ2-1; abundance: NA; v_gene: TRBV7-9; CDR3aa: CASSPWTRYQDNEQFF; CDR3nt: TGTGCCAGCAGTCCTTGGACGCGATACCAGGACAATGAGCAGTTCTTC
len: 12; d_gene: NA; j_gene: TRBJ2-2; abundance: NA; v_gene: TRBV6-5; CDR3aa: CASSYSNGELFF; CDR3nt: TGTGCCAGCAGTTACTCGAACGGGGAGCTGTTTTTT
len: 14; d_gene: TRBD1; j_gene: TRBJ2-5; abundance: NA; v_gene: TRBV11-2; CDR3aa: CASSATGVGETQYF; CDR3nt: TGTGCCAGCAGCGCGACAGGGGTAGGAGAGACCCAGTACTTC
len: 14; d_gene: NA; j_gene: TRBJ2-3; abundance: NA; v_gene: TRBV5-4; CDR3aa: CASSSTTRTDTQYF; CDR3nt: TGTGCCAGCAGCTCCACCACTAGGACAGATACGCAGTATTTT
len: 16; d_gene: TRBD1; j_gene: TRBJ1-1; abundance: NA; v_gene: TRBV4-2; CDR3aa: CASSQRQGVVNAEAFF; CDR3nt: TGTGCCAGCAGCCAGAGACAGGGGGTTGTCAACGCTGAAGCTTTCTTT
len: 15; d_gene: TRBD2; j_gene: TRBJ2-5; abundance: NA; v_gene: TRBV29-1; CDR3aa: CSVGSGSLGVETQYF; CDR3nt: TGCAGCGTAGGGAGCGGGAGCTTGGGGGTAGAGACCCAGTACTTC
len: 14; d_gene: NA; j_gene: TRBJ1-2; abundance: NA; v_gene: TRBV28; CDR3aa: CASTPGRAPYGYTF; CDR3nt: TGTGCCAGCACTCCTGGCAGGGCACCCTATGGCTACACCTTC
len: 13; d_gene: TRBD1; j_gene: TRBJ1-1; abundance: NA; v_gene: TRBV6-5; CDR3aa: CASSYTRQGKAFF; CDR3nt: TGTGCCAGCAGTTACACCAGACAGGGGAAGGCTTTCTTT
len: 12; d_gene: TRBD2; j_gene: TRBJ2-7; abundance: NA; v_gene: TRBV6-5; CDR3aa: CASNRGAGEQYF; CDR3nt: TGTGCCAGCAACCGGGGAGCGGGAGAGCAGTACTTC
len: 14; d_gene: TRBD1; j_gene: TRBJ1-5; abundance: NA; v_gene: TRBV7-8; CDR3aa: CASSHRDRNQPQHF; CDR3nt: TGTGCCAGCAGCCACCGGGACAGAAATCAGCCCCAGCATTTT
len: 17; d_gene: TRBD2; j_gene: TRBJ2-3; abundance: NA; v_gene: TRBV7-8; CDR3aa: CASSLAGREGRADTQYF; CDR3nt: TGTGCCAGCAGCTTAGCTGGGCGGGAGGGCCGGGCAGATACGCAGTATTTT
len: 15; d_gene: NA; j_gene: TRBJ2-7; abundance: NA; v_gene: TRBV4-1; CDR3aa: CASSQEGTRPLEQYF; CDR3nt: TGCGCCAGCAGCCAAGAAGGGACCCGGCCTTTGGAGCAGTACTTC
len: 15; d_gene: TRBD1; j_gene: TRBJ1-2; abundance: NA; v_gene: TRBV6-5; CDR3aa: CASSWTGDHNYGYTF; CDR3nt: TGTGCCAGCAGTTGGACAGGGGACCATAACTATGGCTACACCTTC
len: 14; d_gene: NA; j_gene: TRBJ1-6; abundance: NA; v_gene: TRBV5-1; CDR3aa: CASSLVGLSSPLHF; CDR3nt: TGCGCCAGCAGCTTGGTTGGGTTAAGTTCACCCCTCCACTTT